This TCR beta chain originates from a study of blood T cell repertoires in COVID-19. Data came from immunoSEQ multiplex PCR; TCRdb stores just in-frame clones and leaves some out. Found here are 150,000 to 200,000 clones, approximately 83% of them singletons; the top ten hold over 2.5%. Germline V CDR1 and CDR2: MDHEN, SYDVKM. This CDR3 is built from 14 residues. V was cut by 3 bases and J by 12 bases, with 17 bases left in between. The receptor was derived from a man in his 60s with acute or convalescent COVID-19. The sample consisted of peripheral blood. The J gene is TRBJ1-4, the V gene TRBV28; no clear D gene. The CDR3: CASSFPGRPGELFF. DNA for the CDR3: TGTGCCAGCAGTTTCCCGGGTAGGCCCGGGGAACTGTTTTTT.